This T cell receptor (beta chain) derives from a study of shared clonotypes between healthy human individuals. Study-level results: Sequencing depth was a factor that was expected to affect clonotype sharing among donors. Although depth was large, rarefaction showed that sequencing of the sorted subsets was incomplete.

This clone has only one observation. Its antigen is as yet unknown. Germline CDR1 and CDR2: SGHTA and FQGTGA. This CDR3 comprises 14 residues. After removal of 5 bases from V and 2 bases from J, the junction contained 6 bases not matched to a gene. The naive CD8 population came from CD45RO-negative cells selected for CCR7, without terminally differentiated effector memory CD45RA+ cells. The table came from immunoSEQ multiplex PCR; TCRdb's copy has only in-frame clones and leaves some out. The data show about 2.2 million clones, 85% to 95% seen once. This clonotype was obtained from a man aged 18 to 29 in good health. Some clones in this sample may be carry-over from other donors' samples. Specimen: naive CD8+ T cells from PBMCs. The V gene is TRBV7-3, the J gene TRBJ2-7, with 7 positions matching TRBD2. This chain's CDR3 is CASSPWGGAYEQYF. The CDR3 bases are TGTGCCAGCAGCCCCTGGGGGGGGGCCTACGAGCAGTACTTC.